A selection of T cell receptor beta chains follows, all from one sample in a study of cytotoxic CD8 clonotypes in ibrutinib-treated CLL. Here immunoSEQ multiplex PCR was the method, and the copy in TCRdb shows in-frame clones only, minus some. The table shows about 130,000 clones, with 80% to 90% occurring only once. The material was PBMCs, obtained after 24 months of ibrutinib treatment. Source of these receptors: a human donor with chronic lymphocytic leukemia. CDR3s include the opening cysteine and the closing phenylalanine or tryptophan. The order of the fields is J gene, CDR3 length, V gene, CDR3 protein.

J gene: TRBJ1-1; CDR3 length: 15; V gene: TRBV4-1; CDR3 protein: CASSQDDRVNTEAFF
J gene: TRBJ2-5; CDR3 length: 14; V gene: TRBV5-1; CDR3 protein: CASSLSTGVETQYF
J gene: TRBJ2-6; CDR3 length: 17; V gene: TRBV6-1; CDR3 protein: CASSEYPRGSGANVLTF
J gene: TRBJ1-1; CDR3 length: 13; V gene: TRBV7-2; CDR3 protein: CASSSGPNTEAFF
J gene: TRBJ1-2; CDR3 length: 12; V gene: TRBV5-6; CDR3 protein: CASSLWTSGYTF
J gene: TRBJ1-4; CDR3 length: 14; V gene: TRBV18; CDR3 protein: CASSPGQLNEKLFF
J gene: TRBJ2-3; CDR3 length: 14; V gene: TRBV7-8; CDR3 protein: CASSQGGGTDTQYF
J gene: TRBJ2-7; CDR3 length: 14; V gene: TRBV7-3; CDR3 protein: CASSLGAGPYEQYF
J gene: TRBJ2-7; CDR3 length: 13; V gene: TRBV18; CDR3 protein: CASSPATLYEQYF
J gene: TRBJ2-7; CDR3 length: 18; V gene: TRBV1; CDR3 protein: CTSSQSHGQGAWGCEQYF
J gene: TRBJ2-2; CDR3 length: 15; V gene: TRBV9; CDR3 protein: CASSVGTGATGELFF
J gene: TRBJ2-1; CDR3 length: 15; V gene: TRBV11-3; CDR3 protein: CASSPRGGGSNEQFF
J gene: TRBJ2-3; CDR3 length: 16; V gene: TRBV9; CDR3 protein: CASTRTGTGGTDTQYF
J gene: TRBJ1-2; CDR3 length: 14; V gene: TRBV6-1; CDR3 protein: CASRRQGANYGYTF
J gene: TRBJ2-1; CDR3 length: 15; V gene: TRBV4-3; CDR3 protein: CASSQDLGGSLEQFF
J gene: TRBJ2-2; CDR3 length: 14; V gene: TRBV6-5; CDR3 protein: CASSYSRNTGELFF
J gene: TRBJ1-3; CDR3 length: 15; V gene: TRBV5-4; CDR3 protein: CASSLDGSSGNTIYF
J gene: TRBJ1-4; CDR3 length: 14; V gene: TRBV6-5; CDR3 protein: CASSYSYESEKLFF
J gene: TRBJ1-4; CDR3 length: 14; V gene: TRBV6-1; CDR3 protein: CASTPRGRVEKLFF
J gene: TRBJ2-7; CDR3 length: 13; V gene: TRBV6-6; CDR3 protein: CASRDSSTYEQYF
J gene: TRBJ1-1; CDR3 length: 12; V gene: TRBV5-4; CDR3 protein: CASSPRNTEAFF
J gene: TRBJ1-2; CDR3 length: 15; V gene: TRBV5-4; CDR3 protein: CASSLAGPSEYGYTF
J gene: TRBJ1-4; CDR3 length: 14; V gene: TRBV7-2; CDR3 protein: CASSLGQGAEKLFF
J gene: TRBJ2-4; CDR3 length: 14; V gene: TRBV6-1; CDR3 protein: CASSERGQENIQYF
J gene: TRBJ1-4; CDR3 length: 14; V gene: TRBV6-5; CDR3 protein: CASKSGGWHEKLFF
J gene: TRBJ1-1; CDR3 length: 13; V gene: TRBV4-3; CDR3 protein: CASSQEGQLAAFF
J gene: TRBJ2-1; CDR3 length: 15; V gene: TRBV6-6; CDR3 protein: CASSYRDRVYNEQFF